The clone carrying this T cell receptor (beta chain) was found a few times. CDR1 and CDR2 from the germline V gene are KGHDR and SFDVKD. CDR3 length equals 21 residues. After removal of 3 bases from V and 3 bases from J, the junction contained 15 bases not matched to a gene. This record belongs to a study of T cells of healthy individuals. TCRdb redid the calling of the 5' RACE reads with MiXCR, one entry per CDR3 protein. The table lists 53,000 or so distinct CDR3 sequences, 14% to 15% of them singletons, with 15% to 20% in the top ten. The V call is TRBV24-1, the J call TRBJ2-3, with 15 bases fitting TRBD2. The sequence derives from a human donor in good health. CDR3 coding DNA: TGTGCCACCAGTGATCCCGGACTCTGGACTAGCGGGAGGGTTGGAACAGATACGCAGTATTTT. Translating it yields CATSDPGLWTSGRVGTDTQYF.